This T cell receptor (beta chain) was sequenced in a study of response to subunit inactivated influenza vaccine. Study observations and caveats: Each seasonal influenza vaccination, the authors suggested, recruits few new T cells.

A few counts support this clonotype. Its antigen is not identified. Using its own MiXCR run on the RT-PCR reads, TCRdb lists one record per CDR3 protein. The sample lists hundreds of thousands of distinct CDR3 sequences, around 13% occurring once. The sequencing here drew on PBMCs from blood, taken 14 to 15 days before vaccination. This receptor was identified in a man in his fifties who received an inactivated influenza vaccine.

CDR3 DNA sequence: TGCAGTGCTAGAGATTTTGCGGCGGGAGGCACCTACGAGCAGTACTTC. It yields the protein CSARDFAAGGTYEQYF. The V call is TRBV20-1, the J call TRBJ2-7; TRBD2 matches 8 bases. J lost 2 bases, V lost 0 bases, and 9 bases had no gene match. CDR3 length: 16 amino acids. CDR1 is DFQATT and CDR2 is SNEGSKA in the germline V gene (reference sequence).